The 16 T cell receptor beta chains given below trace back to one sample, sequenced in a study of blood T cell repertoires in COVID-19. Some clones are missing from TCRdb's copy, which holds only in-frame ones; the method was immunoSEQ multiplex PCR. The table shows about 200,000 clones, with approximately 81% occurring only once. The material sequenced was peripheral blood. Receptors originate from a woman older than 75 with acute or convalescent COVID-19.

The V and J genes are TRBV10-3 and TRBJ1-1; 7 bases are shared with TRBD1. The CDR3 is 13 amino acids. Looked up from germline, CDR1 is ENHRY and CDR2 is SYGVKD. J lost 6 bases, V lost 6 bases, and 7 bases had no gene match. CDR3 in DNA: TGTGCCATCAGCAGGGAAGACAGGGCTGAAGCTTTCTTT. This encodes CAISREDRAEAFF.

The rearrangement uses TRBV5-1 and TRBJ2-1; D uncertain. V dropped 0 bases and J dropped 4 bases, with 8 bases sitting between them. The CDR3 has 14 amino acids. CDR1 and CDR2 from the germline V gene are SGHRS and YFSETQ. This chain's CDR3 is CASSLVPEYNEQFF. DNA for the CDR3: TGCGCCAGCAGCTTGGTGCCAGAATACAATGAGCAGTTCTTC. Full variable domain (remainder filled in from reference TRBV5-1 and TRBJ2-1): KAGVTQTPRYLIKTRGQQVTLSCSPISGHRSVSWYQQTPGQGLQFLFEYFSETQRNKGNFPGRFSGRQFSNSRSEMNVSTLELGDSALYLCASSLVPEYNEQFFGPGTRLTVL.

V is TRBV11-3 and J is TRBJ2-2; 10 bases are a match to TRBD1. The CDR3 covers 16 residues. CDR1 is SGHNT, CDR2 YENEEA, per germline. With 3 bases clipped from V and 1 base from J, the junction kept 2 bases outside the gene matches. The chain's CDR3 is CASSLGDRGNTGELFF. In DNA form, the CDR3 reads TGTGCCAGCAGCTTGGGGGACAGGGGGAACACCGGGGAGCTGTTTTTT. Looking up the rest from reference TRBV11-3 and TRBJ2-2 gives the full variable domain: EAGVVQSPRYKIIEKKQPVAFWCNPISGHNTLYWYLQNLGQGPELLIRYENEEAVDDSQLPKDRFSAERLKGVDSTLKIQPAELGDSAVYLCASSLGDRGNTGELFFGEGSRLTVL.

The rearrangement joins TRBV5-1 to TRBJ2-1, with D possibly matching TRBD2 (5 bases). Trimming removed 3 bases at V and 0 bases at J, with 10 bases between. The germline V gene has CDR1 SGHRS and CDR2 YFSETQ. The CDR3 consists of 15 residues. The CDR3 here is CASSYGRDSYNEQFF. CDR3 sequence (DNA): TGCGCCAGCAGCTACGGACGGGACTCCTACAATGAGCAGTTCTTC.

The rearrangement joins TRBV19 to TRBJ2-6, with 7 bases fitting TRBD2. Unmatched junction bases numbered 9, after V lost 8 bases and J lost 2 bases. CDR1 and CDR2 (germline): LNHDA, SQIVND (reference sequence). CDR3 length: 16 residues. CDR3 sequence (DNA): TGTGCCAGTCATCGGGGAGGGACCCCTGGGGCCAACGTCCTGACTTTC. Amino acids: CASHRGGTPGANVLTF.

This chain connects TRBV6-5 to TRBJ1-1; possibly TRBD1 for D (6 bases). Deletions cut 10 bases from V and 1 base from J, with 16 bases between. This CDR3 is 14 amino acids long. CDR1 is MNHEY and CDR2 is SVGAGI in the germline V gene. In DNA, the CDR3 is TGTGCCACAGTGTGGGGGCGGGCGAACACTGAAGCTTTCTTT. It specifies CATVWGRANTEAFF.

The V call is TRBV28, the J call TRBJ1-1; 10 bases are shared with TRBD1. Germline V gene sequence: CDR1 MDHEN, CDR2 SYDVKM. Trimming took 6 bases from V and 7 from J; bases not matched to a gene: 5. CDR3 length: 13 amino acids. The CDR3 region has the DNA TGTGCCAGCAGGACAGGGGGCTGGGGTGAAGCTTTCTTT. This gives the protein CASRTGGWGEAFF.

The V gene is TRBV30, the J gene TRBJ2-5; weak D call: TRBD1 (5 bases). There are 11 residues in the CDR3. Between the trimmed V and J ends, which lost 1 base and 5 bases, there was a span of 5 bases. Germline CDR1 reads GTSNPN; CDR2 reads SVGIG (reference sequence). This CDR3 is CAWSEGETQYF. The CDR3 DNA follows: TGTGCCTGGAGTGAGGGGGAGACCCAGTACTTC.

The chain employs TRBV24-1 and TRBJ2-1; D is unclear. Trimming pared 3 bases from V and 6 bases from J, leaving 11 bases between. CDR3 length: 14 residues. Germline lookup yields CDR1 KGHDR and CDR2 SFDVKD. The CDR3, as DNA: TGTGCCACCAGTGATCCGCTTACACGCAATGAGCAGTTCTTC. Protein: CATSDPLTRNEQFF.

The rearrangement joins TRBV19 to TRBJ1-2; a weak D match, TRBD1 (5 bases). Trimming cost V 4 bases and J 6 bases, with 9 bases left between them. The CDR3 runs to 12 residues. CDR1 and CDR2 (germline): LNHDA, SQIVND (reference sequence). The CDR3 reads CASSTGLDGYTF. The CDR3 DNA follows: TGTGCCAGTAGTACAGGGTTGGATGGCTACACCTTC.

This chain links TRBV18 with TRBJ1-1, with 9 bases that match TRBD1. Unmatched junction bases numbered 4, after V lost 2 bases and J lost 0 bases. Germline values: CDR1 KGHSH, CDR2 LQKENI. The CDR3 has 16 residues. CDR3 sequence (DNA): TGTGCCAGCTCACCATTAGACAGGGGGGTGAACACTGAAGCTTTCTTT. It yields the protein CASSPLDRGVNTEAFF.

J is TRBJ1-2 and V is TRBV6-2 or TRBV6-3; D is possibly TRBD1 (5 bases). CDR3 length equals 16 residues. Germline V lookup: CDR1 MNHEY, CDR2 SVGEGT. V was cut by 2 bases and J by 7 bases, with 20 bases left in between. The CDR3 coding sequence is TGTGCCAGCAGTTACAGTCCACAGGAGCTAAGGGGTGGCTACACCTTC. This gives the protein CASSYSPQELRGGYTF.

V usage is TRBV4-1 and J usage is TRBJ1-2; weak D call: TRBD1 (6 bases). V lost 2 bases, J lost 2 bases, and 6 bases lay in between. Germline lookup yields CDR1 MGHRA and CDR2 YSYEKL. This CDR3 comprises 13 residues. The CDR3 protein is CASSQQGNYGYTF. The DNA for the CDR3 is TGCGCCAGCAGCCAACAGGGGAACTATGGCTACACCTTC.

The chain couples TRBV9 to TRBJ1-3; D not certain. V lost 2 bases, J lost 0 bases, and 12 bases lay in between. This CDR3 is 16 amino acids long. Germline V lookup: CDR1 SGDLS, CDR2 YYNGEE. The CDR3 coding sequence is TGTGCCAGCAGCGTTCAATCCGTACTCTCTGGAAACACCATATATTTT. Translating gives CASSVQSVLSGNTIYF. Drawing the rest from reference TRBV9 and TRBJ1-3, the complete variable domain is DSGVTQTPKHLITATGQRVTLRCSPRSGDLSVYWYQQSLDQGLQFLIQYYNGEERAKGNILERFSAQQFPDLHSELNLSSLELGDSALYFCASSVQSVLSGNTIYFGEGSWLTVV.

This chain joins TRBV19 and TRBJ2-1, with 14 bases lining up with TRBD2. CDR3 length equals 19 residues. Germline CDR1 reads LNHDA; CDR2 reads SQIVND (reference sequence). V lost 3 bases, J lost 3 bases, and 10 bases stayed unmatched. CDR3: CASSIRLAGGPIFYNEQFF. The DNA of the CDR3 is TGTGCCAGTAGTATCCGACTAGCGGGAGGGCCTATTTTCTACAATGAGCAGTTCTTC.

This chain connects TRBV30 to TRBJ1-5; 8 bases align to TRBD1. J lost 9 bases, V lost 6 bases, and 10 bases had no gene match. Germline V gene data show CDR1 as GTSNPN and CDR2 as SVGIG (reference sequence). The CDR3 sequence is 13 residues long. CDR3 coding DNA: TGTGCCTGTGCTACAGGGGGGTTGGGGCCCCAGCATTTT. It encodes CACATGGLGPQHF.